This T cell receptor beta chain is drawn from a study of T cells in Graves' hyperthyroidism and ophthalmopathy. Study-level findings and limits: Among clonotypes expanded in thyroid above 0.001, most were also found in blood.

It was RNA transcripts that yielded the amplified TCR beta CDR3 regions. A set of HTBI primers served as the primers for a first-round RT-PCR of the TCR CDR3. TCRdb re-analysed the multiplex PCR reads in MiXCR, keeping a single row per CDR3 protein. The sample contains 700,000 or so distinct CDR3 sequences, less than 20% of which appear only once. CDR1 and CDR2 from the germline V gene are DFQATT and SNEGSKA (reference sequence). Deletions cut 3 bases from V and 0 bases from J, with 9 bases between. The CDR3 extends over 14 amino acids. It was considered stable Graves' hyperthyroidism when ophthalmopathy did not progress within 18 months. For this clonotype: Its antigen remains unknown.

The V gene is TRBV20-1, the J gene TRBJ1-5, with unresolved D. Source material: blood. The receptor's source is a man aged 18 to 30 with Graves' hyperthyroidism. CDR3 in DNA: TGCAGTGCTAGCGGGCGGTATAGCAATCAGCCCCAGCATTTT. It codes for CSASGRYSNQPQHF.